This T cell receptor beta chain was sequenced during a study of blood T cells in healthy people across ages. Together with a sample-barcoded 5' primer, a J-beta primer mix was included in a second PCR lasting roughly 6 to 12 cycles. Any given sample supplied a minimum of 3 million CDR3-containing paired-end reads. TCRdb used MiXCR to reprocess the 5' RACE reads, holding one entry per CDR3 protein. The sample has around 1,900,000 distinct CDR3 sequences; about two fifths are singletons. This clonotype was recorded once. V was pared by 5 bases and J by 2 bases, with 8 bases of the junction left unmatched. The CDR3 length is 17 residues. The germline CDR1 and CDR2 sequences are PRHDT and FYEKMQ (reference sequence).

V is TRBV13 and J is TRBJ2-5; 13 nucleotides align to TRBD2. The source of this sequence is a human donor in good health. The sequenced material came from blood. The CDR3: CASSPRGLAGHQETQYF. The CDR3 DNA is TGTGCCAGCAGCCCCCGGGGACTAGCGGGGCATCAAGAGACCCAGTACTTC.